The 19 T cell receptor beta chains presented below share a single source sample, sequenced in a study of blood T cell repertoires in COVID-19. Here immunoSEQ multiplex PCR was the method, and the copy in TCRdb shows in-frame clones only, minus some. The table has approximately 76,000 clones, 70% to 85% seen once. Sequencing used peripheral blood. Receptor source: a woman between 70 and 85 years old with acute or convalescent COVID-19.

The chain employs TRBV6-5 and TRBJ2-7; possible D gene TRBD1, 6 bases. V was shortened by 8 bases and J by 5 bases, with 13 bases between the two germline ends. The length of the CDR3 is 12 residues. Germline CDR1 reads MNHEY; CDR2 reads SVGAGI. The CDR3 DNA sequence: TGTGCCAGCGTAGGGGGAAGCCACGAGCAGTACTTC. Amino acids: CASVGGSHEQYF.

A single count supports this clone. This sequence joins TRBV5-1 and TRBJ2-1; 9 bases line up with TRBD1. The CDR3 runs to 16 residues. V was pared by 1 base and J by 0 bases, with 2 bases of the junction left unmatched. Germline CDR1 and CDR2: SGHRS and YFSETQ. For the CDR3, the DNA is TGCGCCAGCAGCTTGACAGGGGGCGGCTCCTACAATGAGCAGTTCTTC. The encoded protein is CASSLTGGGSYNEQFF. Complete variable domain (other parts from reference TRBV5-1 and TRBJ2-1): KAGVTQTPRYLIKTRGQQVTLSCSPISGHRSVSWYQQTPGQGLQFLFEYFSETQRNKGNFPGRFSGRQFSNSRSEMNVSTLELGDSALYLCASSLTGGGSYNEQFFGPGTRLTVL.

This clone showed up just a few times. The J gene is TRBJ2-5, the V gene TRBV27, with TRBD2 matching 8 bases. The V segment lost 0 bases and the J segment 4 bases; nucleotides outside the gene matches: 4. The CDR3 extends over 15 amino acids. CDR1 MNHEY and CDR2 SMNVEV come from the germline V gene (reference sequence). The CDR3 coding sequence is TGTGCCAGCAGTTTATCGGTAGCGGGGAGAGAGACCCAGTACTTC. Protein product: CASSLSVAGRETQYF.

This clone was observed at least ten times. The chain links TRBV6-1 to TRBJ2-7; D not resolved. Germline lookup yields CDR1 MNHNS and CDR2 SASEGT. This CDR3 has 15 amino acids. Trimming pared 1 base from V and 2 bases from J, leaving 12 bases between. CDR3 residues: CASSEGPVSTYEQYF. The CDR3 DNA reads TGTGCCAGCAGTGAAGGGCCAGTTTCAACCTACGAGCAGTACTTC.

The V call is TRBV10-2, the J call TRBJ1-2, with 8 bases aligning to TRBD1. This CDR3 spans 15 amino acids. The germline V gene has CDR1 WSHSY and CDR2 SAAADI. The junction had 6 bases not matched to a gene; V was cut back by 2 bases and J by 4 bases. The CDR3 is CASSEQGALGYGYTF. In DNA, the CDR3 is TGCGCCAGCAGTGAGCAGGGGGCGCTGGGCTATGGCTACACCTTC.

The V gene is TRBV7-2, the J gene TRBJ2-7, with 8 nucleotides matching TRBD1. The germline V gene encodes CDR1 SGHTA and CDR2 FQGNSA. The CDR3 runs to 13 residues. The V segment lost 1 base and the J segment 6 bases; nucleotides outside the gene matches: 2. CDR3 in DNA: TGTGCCAGCAGCTTAGACAGGGGGAGCGAGCAGTACTTC. Protein product: CASSLDRGSEQYF.

The CDR3 reads CASSLQRPPPLDTGELFF. The CDR3 DNA follows: TGTGCCAGCAGTTTACAGCGGCCTCCCCCCTTAGACACCGGGGAGCTGTTTTTT. The gene calls are TRBV27 and TRBJ2-2, with D maybe TRBD2 (5 bases). The CDR3 covers 18 residues. Trimming took 2 bases from V and 3 from J, leaving 19 bases between them. Germline CDR1 reads MNHEY; CDR2 reads SMNVEV (reference sequence).

This clone was seen more than once but under ten times. This chain joins TRBV19 and TRBJ1-2, with a possible D match to TRBD1 (6 bases). Germline CDR1 is LNHDA and CDR2 is SQIVND (reference sequence). This CDR3 is 15 amino acids long. The V end was cut by 4 bases, the J end by 0 bases, with 12 bases between. CDR3 residues: CASSTGQKANYGYTF. The CDR3 nucleotides read TGTGCCAGTAGTACCGGACAGAAAGCTAACTATGGCTACACCTTC. The full variable domain, completed using reference TRBV19 and TRBJ1-2, is DGGITQSPKYLFRKEGQNVTLSCEQNLNHDAMYWYRQDPGQGLRLIYYSQIVNDFQKGDIAEGYSVSREKKESFPLTVTSAQKNPTAFYLCASSTGQKANYGYTFGSGTRLTVV.

This clone was picked up a small number of times. The chain carries TRBV16 and TRBJ1-3, with a tentative D call TRBD1 (5 bases). From germline, CDR1 is KGHSY and CDR2 FQNENV. The V and J ends lost 4 bases and 4 bases respectively, with 11 bases between them. The CDR3 is made up of 14 amino acids. CDR3 coding DNA: TGTGCCAGCAGCCTTGCGACAGCAGGAAACACCATATATTTT. Translation gives CASSLATAGNTIYF.

The J gene is TRBJ1-6, the V gene TRBV11-2; 7 bases are shared with TRBD1. Germline V gene sequence: CDR1 SGHAT, CDR2 FQNNGV. The CDR3 consists of 14 residues. Trimming cost V 5 bases and J 7 bases; bases outside gene matches: 5. This CDR3 is CASSGQVLNSPLHF. CDR3 bases: TGTGCCAGCAGCGGACAGGTCCTCAATTCACCCCTCCACTTT.

The chain uses TRBV29-1 and TRBJ2-3; TRBD1 matches at 9 bases. The CDR3 totals 12 residues. V trimming: 3 bases; J trimming: 8 bases; junction bases outside the gene matches: 3. Germline V gene data show CDR1 as SQVTM and CDR2 as ANQGSEA. This chain's CDR3 is CSVEGGQGTQYF. Written as DNA, the CDR3 is TGCAGCGTTGAGGGGGGACAGGGTACGCAGTATTTT.

The chain links TRBV29-1 to TRBJ2-3; 7 nucleotides line up with TRBD1. This CDR3 region has 15 residues. V dropped 6 bases and J dropped 0; count of bases not matched to a gene: 9. CDR1 and CDR2 (germline): SQVTM, ANQGSEA. CDR3 sequence: CSVDLDRVSTDTQYF. The CDR3 bases are TGCAGCGTAGACCTTGACAGGGTTAGCACAGATACGCAGTATTTT.

The V call is TRBV7-2, the J call TRBJ2-3; D remains ambiguous. The V end lost 5 bases, the J end lost 10 bases, and 16 bases lay between the germline ends. This CDR3 contains 13 residues. Per germline, CDR1 SGHTA and CDR2 FQGNSA. The DNA of the CDR3 is TGTGCCAGCAGCATCCCTCCCCTTCGGGCGCAGTATTTT. Translating it yields CASSIPPLRAQYF.

This sequence joins TRBV11-2 and TRBJ1-2, with no clear D. The CDR3 extends over 15 amino acids. V lost 4 bases, J lost 7 bases, and 19 bases lay in between. From germline, CDR1 is SGHAT and CDR2 FQNNGV. CDR3 loop: CASSSRGQPGGGYTF. The CDR3 region has the DNA TGTGCCAGCAGCTCGCGGGGTCAGCCGGGCGGTGGCTACACCTTC.

The chain is built from TRBV5-1 and TRBJ2-7; 8 nucleotides line up with TRBD1. Germline values: CDR1 SGHRS, CDR2 YFSETQ. Losses at the gene ends were 4 bases for V and 0 bases for J; bases not matched to a gene: 12. There are 17 residues in the CDR3. CDR3 in amino acids: CASSPRKTGADSYEQYF. The CDR3 nucleotides are TGCGCCAGCAGCCCAAGAAAGACAGGGGCTGACTCCTACGAGCAGTACTTC.

The table lists this clone with a few counts. The rearrangement joins TRBV11-2 to TRBJ2-3; 8 bases are a match to TRBD1. CDR1 SGHAT and CDR2 FQNNGV come from the germline V gene. J was trimmed by 4 bases and V by 3 bases; bases with no gene match: 6. CDR3 length: 15 residues. CDR3 DNA: TGTGCCAGCAGCTTCCAGGGGGCCGGCCCAGATACGCAGTATTTT. Translated, it gives CASSFQGAGPDTQYF.

A few counts support this clone. The rearrangement links TRBV7-3 to TRBJ1-1; TRBD1 might be the D (5 bases). The V end was cut by 1 base, the J end by 5 bases, with 17 bases between. This CDR3 is built from 16 residues. CDR1 and CDR2 from the germline V gene are SGHTA and FQGTGA. DNA of the CDR3: TGTGCCAGCAGCTTAATGGCAGGGTATAGAGGAACTGAAGCTTTCTTT. It specifies CASSLMAGYRGTEAFF.

The chain is built from TRBV24-1 and TRBJ2-5; 8 bases line up with TRBD1. J was trimmed by 5 bases and V by 2 bases; bases with no gene match: 9. The V gene's germline CDR1 is KGHDR and CDR2 SFDVKD. The CDR3 runs to 16 residues. Here the CDR3 reads CATSDSGTGPRETQYF. The CDR3 coding sequence is TGTGCCACCAGTGATTCCGGGACAGGCCCTCGGGAGACCCAGTACTTC.

The chain couples TRBV24-1 to TRBJ2-3; 9 bases fit TRBD2. Germline V gene sequence: CDR1 KGHDR, CDR2 SFDVKD. This CDR3 contains 14 residues. V was pared by 5 bases and J by 1 base, with 0 bases of the junction left unmatched. CDR3 bases: TGTGCCACCAGTGGACTAGCGGGCACAGATACGCAGTATTTT. Protein: CATSGLAGTDTQYF.